What follows are 12 T cell receptor beta chains derived from one specimen sequenced in a study of CD8+ T cells in alopecia areata. cDNA prepared by RNA extraction and subsequent reverse transcription served as the template for sequencing. TCRdb's table, derived via immunoSEQ multiplex PCR, lists solely in-frame clones and lacks some. Of 150,000 to 180,000 clones in the sample, around half were seen once. Source: CD8+ T cells sorted from blood, taken at week 0. These receptor sequences come from a human donor with alopecia areata.

This chain connects TRBV9 to TRBJ2-7; tentatively, D is TRBD1 (6 bases). The V gene lost 0 bases and the J gene lost 3 bases, with 10 bases spanning the gap. Per the germline V gene, CDR1 is SGDLS and CDR2 is YYNGEE. This CDR3 is built from 14 residues. CDR3 amino acids: CASSVEDSYYEQYF. CDR3 DNA sequence: TGTGCCAGCAGCGTAGAGGACAGCTACTACGAGCAGTACTTC.

Only a few counts were recorded for this clone. The rearrangement joins TRBV2 to TRBJ2-7; D remains ambiguous. The germline gives CDR1 SNHLY, CDR2 FYNNEI. V lost 8 bases, J lost 3 bases, and 5 bases lay in between. The CDR3 contains 10 residues. The CDR3 nucleotides are TGTGCCAGCGGGGACTACGAGCAGTACTTC. Translating it yields CASGDYEQYF.

The gene calls are TRBV29-1 and TRBJ2-7, with TRBD2 matching over 7 bases. Germline V CDR1 and CDR2: SQVTM, ANQGSEA. V trimming: 7 bases; J trimming: 0 bases; junction bases outside the gene matches: 12. The CDR3 contains 15 residues. CDR3 DNA sequence: TGCAGCGCCCGGGGGGAGGGAAGAAGCTCCTACGAGCAGTACTTC. Translated, it gives CSARGEGRSSYEQYF.

The chain recombines TRBV30 with TRBJ1-1; the D is unclear. Trimming left V 3 bases short and J 11 bases short, with 16 bases between. Germline loops: CDR1 GTSNPN, CDR2 SVGIG (reference sequence). This CDR3 is built from 12 residues. The CDR3 DNA sequence: TGTGCCTGGAGCCCCACGGGAGATTTGGCTTTCTTT. Amino acid sequence: CAWSPTGDLAFF.

The CDR3 DNA reads TGCGCCAGCAGCTTGGCGAAGGCCGCCGACTATGGCTACACCTTC. This gives the protein CASSLAKAADYGYTF. The chain carries TRBV5-1 and TRBJ1-2; D ambiguous. V lost 0 bases to trimming and J lost 3 bases, with 12 bases between them. Germline V gene lookup returns CDR1 SGHRS and CDR2 YFSETQ. This CDR3 spans 15 amino acids.

The V and J genes are TRBV7-6 and TRBJ2-5; D remains unclear. The CDR3 consists of 14 residues. The V and J ends lost 5 bases and 1 base respectively, with 11 bases between them. Germline V gene data show CDR1 as SGHVS and CDR2 as FNYEAQ. CDR3 sequence: CASSPHRSQETQYF. The CDR3, as DNA: TGTGCCAGCAGCCCGCATAGAAGCCAAGAGACCCAGTACTTC.

This chain connects TRBV5-6 to TRBJ1-5; 9 nucleotides align to TRBD1. This CDR3 spans 15 amino acids. Germline V gives CDR1 SGHDT, CDR2 YYEEEE. The ends lost 4 bases at V and 2 bases at J; junction bases unmatched: 4. CDR3 sequence reads: CASSAWTGGNQPQHF. CDR3 nucleotides: TGTGCCAGCAGCGCCTGGACAGGGGGCAATCAGCCCCAGCATTTT.

The V and J genes are TRBV25-1 and TRBJ2-5, with TRBD2 as a possible D gene (6 bases). Per germline, CDR1 MGHDK and CDR2 SYGVNS. V was cut by 8 bases and J by 2 bases, with 15 bases left in between. This CDR3 has 14 amino acids. This CDR3 is CASLALGGQETQYF. As DNA, the CDR3 is TGTGCCAGCCTCGCACTGGGGGGTCAAGAGACCCAGTACTTC.

This clone showed up just a few times. The chain recombines TRBV4-3 with TRBJ2-6; D may be TRBD1 or TRBD2 (5 bases each). Trimming pared 4 bases from V and 2 bases from J, leaving 9 bases between. CDR3 length: 15 amino acids. Germline values: CDR1 LGHNA, CDR2 YSLEER. The CDR3 reads CASSPGTAGANVLTF. The CDR3 nucleotides are TGCGCCAGCAGCCCAGGGACCGCTGGGGCCAACGTCCTGACTTTC.

The chain has TRBV29-1 and TRBJ2-2; 8 bases map to TRBD2. Trimming removed 1 base from V and 7 bases from J; junction bases left unmatched: 11. CDR3 size: 16 residues. Germline CDR1 and CDR2: SQVTM and ANQGSEA. CDR3 sequence: CSVEGLRGGRSGELFF. CDR3 nucleotide sequence: TGCAGCGTTGAAGGACTCCGGGGGGGCCGGAGCGGGGAGCTGTTTTTT.

This clone was counted only a few times. CDR3 in amino acids: CSVIRDRIYGYTF. The CDR3 bases are TGCAGCGTCATCCGGGACAGAATCTATGGCTACACCTTC. This chain links TRBV29-1 with TRBJ1-2; 7 bases line up with TRBD1. CDR1 is SQVTM and CDR2 is ANQGSEA in the germline V gene. J was trimmed by 4 bases and V by 6 bases; bases with no gene match: 8. The CDR3 runs 13 residues.

The rearrangement links TRBV29-1 to TRBJ1-2; tentative D call: TRBD1 (6 bases). The CDR3 covers 13 residues. V shed 4 bases and J shed 2 bases, with 11 bases lying between them. CDR1 is SQVTM and CDR2 is ANQGSEA in the germline V gene. The CDR3 bases are TGCAGCGTTGTCGGGGGGCGAAACTATGGCTACACCTTC. Amino acids: CSVVGGRNYGYTF.